This T cell receptor beta chain came from a study of OX40 agonist ivuxolimab in advanced cancers. Broader study findings: CD4+ and CD8+ T cells in blood underwent clonal expansion by week 6 at 0.1 to 3.0 mg/kg.

Regarding this clone: Its matching antigen is unknown.

The germline V gene has CDR1 KGHSH and CDR2 LQKENI. With 2 bases removed from V and 0 bases from J, the gap between germline ends came to 15 bases. The CDR3 loop spans 17 amino acids. Measured with immunoSEQ multiplex PCR; TCRdb has only the in-frame clones, and not every one. The sample consists of about 55,000 clones, about 90% of them appearing once. This clonotype originated in an adult with an advanced solid tumor such as melanoma, head and neck, liver or kidney cancer. The source was CD4+ or CD8+ T cells sorted from blood, collected in a trial of the OX40 agonist ivuxolimab. The V and J genes are TRBV18 and TRBJ2-3; D is ambiguous. The chain's CDR3 is CASSPLAHLTSTDTQYF. CDR3 DNA: TGTGCCAGCTCACCATTGGCCCACCTGACTAGCACAGATACGCAGTATTTT.